The TCR beta chain described here comes from a study of CD8 T cells in ankylosing spondylitis. Study outcomes and limitations: In ankylosing spondylitis blood, a motif of about 8 highly homologous TCR beta variants appeared characteristic.

TCRdb re-analysed the 5' RACE reads in MiXCR, keeping a single row per CDR3 protein. The sample holds around 430,000 distinct CDR3 sequences, roughly 18% seen once. The V and J ends lost 6 bases and 7 bases respectively, with 16 bases between them. Germline V gene lookup returns CDR1 MNHNS and CDR2 SASEGT. The CDR3 runs 13 residues. Comments on this clonotype: Its target is not known.

This chain uses TRBV6-1 with TRBJ2-7; D is undetermined. The sequence derives from a male donor with ankylosing spondylitis. Sequencing was carried out using blood, either unsorted or a sorted T cell fraction (not recorded which). CDR3 DNA sequence: TGTGCCAGCAGGTCCCCAGGCACCGGGGAGCAGTACTTC. It codes for CASRSPGTGEQYF.